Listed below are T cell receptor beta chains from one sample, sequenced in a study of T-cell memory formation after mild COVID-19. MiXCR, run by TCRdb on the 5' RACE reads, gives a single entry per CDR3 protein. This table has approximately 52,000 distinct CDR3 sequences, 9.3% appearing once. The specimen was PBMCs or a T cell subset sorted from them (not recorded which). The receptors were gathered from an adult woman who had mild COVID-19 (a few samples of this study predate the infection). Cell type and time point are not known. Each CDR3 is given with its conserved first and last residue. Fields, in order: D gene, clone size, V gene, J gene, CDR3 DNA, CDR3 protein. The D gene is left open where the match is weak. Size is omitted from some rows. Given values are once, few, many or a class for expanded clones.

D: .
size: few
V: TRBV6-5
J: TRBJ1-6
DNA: TGTGACAGCTTCCAGGGGTCGGGGTCACCCCTCCACTTT
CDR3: CDSFQGSGSPLHF

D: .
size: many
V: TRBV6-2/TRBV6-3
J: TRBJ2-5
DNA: TGTGCCAGCAGTTACAAGAGTCGAGGGACCCAGTACTTC
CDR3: CASSYKSRGTQYF

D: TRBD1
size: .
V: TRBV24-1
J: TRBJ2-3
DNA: TGTGCCACCAGTGATGCTATGGGACAGGCTAGCACAGATACGCAGTATTTT
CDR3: CATSDAMGQASTDTQYF

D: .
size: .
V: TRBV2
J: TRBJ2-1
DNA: TGTGCCAGCACGACCGTCGGTCTAAATGAGCAGTTCTTC
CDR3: CASTTVGLNEQFF

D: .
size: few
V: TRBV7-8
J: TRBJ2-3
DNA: TGTGCCAGCAGCAGGACTGGCGCAGGGGCCACAGATACGCAGTATTTT
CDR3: CASSRTGAGATDTQYF

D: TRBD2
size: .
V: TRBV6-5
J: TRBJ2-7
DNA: TGTGCCAGCAGTTACAAGGAGCGGGACTACGAGCAGTACTTC
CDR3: CASSYKERDYEQYF

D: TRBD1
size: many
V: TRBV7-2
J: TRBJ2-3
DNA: TGTGCCAGCAGCGCAATAGGTCGACAGGGTAGGACAGATACGCAGTATTTT
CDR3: CASSAIGRQGRTDTQYF

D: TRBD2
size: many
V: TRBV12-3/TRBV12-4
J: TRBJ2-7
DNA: TGTGCCAGCAGTTTCTCTAGCGGGGGGTTCGAGCAGTACTTC
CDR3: CASSFSSGGFEQYF

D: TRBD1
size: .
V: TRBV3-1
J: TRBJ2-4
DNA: TGTGCCAGCAGCCAAGGGACAGGGAGAAACATTCAGTACTTC
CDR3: CASSQGTGRNIQYF

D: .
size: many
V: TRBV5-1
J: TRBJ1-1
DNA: TGCGCCAGCAGGCAGGACAGTTCGATGGCTTTCTTT
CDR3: CASRQDSSMAFF

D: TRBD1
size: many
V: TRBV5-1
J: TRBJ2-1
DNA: TGCGCCAGCAGCTTGGGAGGGACAGGAGGTGGCAATGAGCAGTTCTTC
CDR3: CASSLGGTGGGNEQFF

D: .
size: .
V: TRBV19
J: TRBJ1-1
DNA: TGTGCCAGTACCAAGGGAGGGGAGTACACTGAAGCTTTCTTT
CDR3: CASTKGGEYTEAFF

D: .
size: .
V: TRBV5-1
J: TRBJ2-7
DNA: TGCGCCAGCACGGGGGCTAGGTCCTACGAGCAGTACTTC
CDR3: CASTGARSYEQYF

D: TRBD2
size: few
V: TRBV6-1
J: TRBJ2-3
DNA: TGTGCCAGCAGTGAAGGTCCGACTAGCGGGGGTGCAGATACGCAGTATTTT
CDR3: CASSEGPTSGGADTQYF

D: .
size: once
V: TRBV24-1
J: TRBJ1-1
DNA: TGTGCCACCAGCGGTGGACCTATAGTGAACACTGAAGCTTTCTTT
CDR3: CATSGGPIVNTEAFF

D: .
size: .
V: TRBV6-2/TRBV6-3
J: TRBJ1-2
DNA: TGTGCCAGCAGTTACACGACAGGCTCGCGAGGCTACACCTTC
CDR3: CASSYTTGSRGYTF

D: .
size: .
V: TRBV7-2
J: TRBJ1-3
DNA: TGTGCCAGCAGCTTAGGTCCGGCGAGTGGAAACACCATATATTTT
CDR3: CASSLGPASGNTIYF

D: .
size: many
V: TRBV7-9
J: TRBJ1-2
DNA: TGTGCCAGCAGCTTAGGACATACTCCCGCTCACACCTTC
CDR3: CASSLGHTPAHTF

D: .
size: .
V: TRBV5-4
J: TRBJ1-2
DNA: TGTGCCAGCAGCTCGAGGGCCCGGGGGGCGAGCGGAGGCTACACCTTC
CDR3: CASSSRARGASGGYTF

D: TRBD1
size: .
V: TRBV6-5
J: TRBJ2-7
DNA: TGTGCCAGCAGTTATTGGACAGGGGCTAGATACGAGCAGTACTTC
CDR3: CASSYWTGARYEQYF

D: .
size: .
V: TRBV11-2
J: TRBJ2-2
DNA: TGTGCCAGCAGCTTGTCTAGCGCGAACACCGGGGAGCTGTTTTTT
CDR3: CASSLSSANTGELFF

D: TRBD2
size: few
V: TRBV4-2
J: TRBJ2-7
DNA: TGTGCCAGCAGCCAAGATCAGAAAGCGGGGGGTTCCTACGAGCAGTACTTC
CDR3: CASSQDQKAGGSYEQYF

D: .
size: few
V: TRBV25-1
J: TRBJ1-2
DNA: TGTGCCAGCAGTGAAAGGACAGCTAACTATGGCTACACCTTC
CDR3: CASSERTANYGYTF

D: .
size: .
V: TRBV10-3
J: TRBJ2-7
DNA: TGTGCCATCAGCCAGGGGGAGGGAGAGCAGTACTTC
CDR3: CAISQGEGEQYF

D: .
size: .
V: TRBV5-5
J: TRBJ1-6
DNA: TGTGCCAGCAGCTCCCAGGGAGGTTTGAATTCACCCCTCCACTTT
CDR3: CASSSQGGLNSPLHF

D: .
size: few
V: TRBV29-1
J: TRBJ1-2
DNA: TGCAGCGTTCGTTCGGTGGGCTACACCTTC
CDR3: CSVRSVGYTF

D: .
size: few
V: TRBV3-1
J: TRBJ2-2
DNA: TGTGCCAGCAGCCCGGGTCTCCTCGGGGAGCTGTTTTTT
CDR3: CASSPGLLGELFF

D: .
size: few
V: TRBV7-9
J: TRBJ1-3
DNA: TGTGCCAGCAGCCAAGCCCCCAAGGGAACTGGAAACACCATATATTTT
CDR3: CASSQAPKGTGNTIYF

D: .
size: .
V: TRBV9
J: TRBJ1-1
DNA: TGTGCCAGCAGCGTAGGAGAGAGATGGAACACTGAAGCTTTCTTT
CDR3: CASSVGERWNTEAFF

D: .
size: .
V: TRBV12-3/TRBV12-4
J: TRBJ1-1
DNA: TGTGCCAGCAGTGCCCAAGACAGTTACAACTCTGAAGCTTTCTTT
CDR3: CASSAQDSYNSEAFF

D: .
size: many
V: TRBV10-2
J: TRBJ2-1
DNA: TGCGCCAGCAGTGAGTCGACAGGGAGGGATGAGCAGTTCTTC
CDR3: CASSESTGRDEQFF

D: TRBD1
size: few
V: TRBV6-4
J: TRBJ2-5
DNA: TGTGCCAGCAGTGTCTTACAGGGGGAAGAGACCCAGTACTTC
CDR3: CASSVLQGEETQYF

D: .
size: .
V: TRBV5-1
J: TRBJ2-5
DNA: TGCGCCAGCAGCTTGGCGCCAGTTGGGGAGCTCGAGACCCAGTACTTC
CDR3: CASSLAPVGELETQYF

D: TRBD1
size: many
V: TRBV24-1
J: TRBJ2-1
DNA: TGTGCCACCAGTGCGGATGACGGGACAGGACGACCCAATGAGCAGTTCTTC
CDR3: CATSADDGTGRPNEQFF

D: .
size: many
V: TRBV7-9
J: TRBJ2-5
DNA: TGTGCCAGCAGCTTAGGGAAGGGAGAGGAGACCCAGTACTTC
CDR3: CASSLGKGEETQYF

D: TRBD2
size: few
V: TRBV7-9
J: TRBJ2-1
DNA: TGTGCCAGCAGTCATAGCGGGAGCTCCTACAATGAGCAGTTCTTC
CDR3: CASSHSGSSYNEQFF

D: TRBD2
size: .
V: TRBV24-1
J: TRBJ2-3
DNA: TGTGCCACCAGTCCGAGACTAGCGGGGGGAGCAGATACGCAGTATTTT
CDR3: CATSPRLAGGADTQYF

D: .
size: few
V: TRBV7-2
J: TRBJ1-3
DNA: TGTGCCAGCAGCCACGGGGCCAGCTCTGGAAACACCATATATTTT
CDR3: CASSHGASSGNTIYF

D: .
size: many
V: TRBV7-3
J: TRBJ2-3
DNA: TGTGCCAGCAGCCCTGGTTGGGGAGCCGGCCCGGATACGCAGTATTTT
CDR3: CASSPGWGAGPDTQYF

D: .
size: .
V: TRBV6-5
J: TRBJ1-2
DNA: TGTGCCAGCAGTTACGACAGGAGTTCTATCTATGGCTACACCTTC
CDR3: CASSYDRSSIYGYTF

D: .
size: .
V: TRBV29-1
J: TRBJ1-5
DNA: TGCAGCACCCAGGAGAATAGCAATCAGCCCCAGCATTTT
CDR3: CSTQENSNQPQHF

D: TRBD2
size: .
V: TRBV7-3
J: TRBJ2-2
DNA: TGTGCCAGCAGCCTTAGCGGGGGGGCTACCGGGGAGCTGTTTTTT
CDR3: CASSLSGGATGELFF

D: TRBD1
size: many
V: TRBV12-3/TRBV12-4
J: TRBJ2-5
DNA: TGTGCCAGCAGGGAATCGGGACAGGGGACGGAGACCCAGTACTTC
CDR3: CASRESGQGTETQYF

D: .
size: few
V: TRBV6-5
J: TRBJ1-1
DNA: TGTGCCAGCAGCCTAACTCACAGGGACCCTGAAGCTTTCTTT
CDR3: CASSLTHRDPEAFF

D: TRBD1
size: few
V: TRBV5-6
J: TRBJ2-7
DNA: TGTGCCAGCAGCTGGAGGACAGGGTTCTTCTACGAGCAGTACTTC
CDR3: CASSWRTGFFYEQYF

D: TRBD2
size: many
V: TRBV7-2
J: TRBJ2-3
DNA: TGTGCCAGCAGCACCTCTAGCGGGAGGTCCCCAGATACGCAGTATTTT
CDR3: CASSTSSGRSPDTQYF

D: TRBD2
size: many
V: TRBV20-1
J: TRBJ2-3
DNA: TGCAGTGCTAGAGGTGGACTAGCGGCGGTCTCGGATACGCAGTATTTT
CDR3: CSARGGLAAVSDTQYF

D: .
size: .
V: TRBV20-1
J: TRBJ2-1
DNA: TGCAGTGCTAGAGGGGGGTCGTCCCACCGCAATGAGCAGTTCTTC
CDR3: CSARGGSSHRNEQFF

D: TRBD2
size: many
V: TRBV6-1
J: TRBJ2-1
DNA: TGTGCCAGCAGTGAAACCAGCGGGAGTATCAGTGAGCAGTTCTTC
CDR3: CASSETSGSISEQFF

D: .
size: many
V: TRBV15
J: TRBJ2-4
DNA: TGTGCCACCAGCAGAGGCTATGCAGTTCTGAACCGGTACATTCAGTACTTC
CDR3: CATSRGYAVLNRYIQYF

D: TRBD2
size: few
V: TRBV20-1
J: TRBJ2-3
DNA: TGCAGTGCTAGAGATTTGTCGGCCCGACTAGCGGGAGGCCCCACAGATACGCAGTATTTT
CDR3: CSARDLSARLAGGPTDTQYF

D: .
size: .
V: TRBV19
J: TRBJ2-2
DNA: TGTGCCAGTTCCCGCACCGGGGAGCTGTTTTTT
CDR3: CASSRTGELFF

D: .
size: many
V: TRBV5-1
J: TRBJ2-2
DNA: TGCGCCAGCAGCGGCGGTAGGAGCACCGGGGAGCTGTTTTTT
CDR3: CASSGGRSTGELFF

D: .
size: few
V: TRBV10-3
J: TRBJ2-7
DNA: TGTGCCATCAGTGAGCGCCAGGGCTCCTACGAGCAGTACTTC
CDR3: CAISERQGSYEQYF

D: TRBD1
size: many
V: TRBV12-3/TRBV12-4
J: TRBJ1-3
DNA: TGTGCCAGCAGTTTGGACAGGGGAGGAAACACCATATATTTT
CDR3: CASSLDRGGNTIYF

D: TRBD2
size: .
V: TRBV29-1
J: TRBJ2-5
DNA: TGCAGCGTTTGGACTAGCGGGGGCCAAGAGACCCAGTACTTC
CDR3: CSVWTSGGQETQYF

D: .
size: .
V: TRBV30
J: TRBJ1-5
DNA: TGTGCCTGGAGTATGGGCGGCAATCAGCCCCAGCATTTT
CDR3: CAWSMGGNQPQHF

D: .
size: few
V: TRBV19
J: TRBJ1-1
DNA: TGTGCCAGTAGTGCCCCAATGGGGTCCGTGACTGAAGCTTTCTTT
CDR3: CASSAPMGSVTEAFF

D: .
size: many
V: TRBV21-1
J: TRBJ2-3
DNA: TGTGCCATCCAAGCGGGAGATACGCAGTATTTT
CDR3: CAIQAGDTQYF